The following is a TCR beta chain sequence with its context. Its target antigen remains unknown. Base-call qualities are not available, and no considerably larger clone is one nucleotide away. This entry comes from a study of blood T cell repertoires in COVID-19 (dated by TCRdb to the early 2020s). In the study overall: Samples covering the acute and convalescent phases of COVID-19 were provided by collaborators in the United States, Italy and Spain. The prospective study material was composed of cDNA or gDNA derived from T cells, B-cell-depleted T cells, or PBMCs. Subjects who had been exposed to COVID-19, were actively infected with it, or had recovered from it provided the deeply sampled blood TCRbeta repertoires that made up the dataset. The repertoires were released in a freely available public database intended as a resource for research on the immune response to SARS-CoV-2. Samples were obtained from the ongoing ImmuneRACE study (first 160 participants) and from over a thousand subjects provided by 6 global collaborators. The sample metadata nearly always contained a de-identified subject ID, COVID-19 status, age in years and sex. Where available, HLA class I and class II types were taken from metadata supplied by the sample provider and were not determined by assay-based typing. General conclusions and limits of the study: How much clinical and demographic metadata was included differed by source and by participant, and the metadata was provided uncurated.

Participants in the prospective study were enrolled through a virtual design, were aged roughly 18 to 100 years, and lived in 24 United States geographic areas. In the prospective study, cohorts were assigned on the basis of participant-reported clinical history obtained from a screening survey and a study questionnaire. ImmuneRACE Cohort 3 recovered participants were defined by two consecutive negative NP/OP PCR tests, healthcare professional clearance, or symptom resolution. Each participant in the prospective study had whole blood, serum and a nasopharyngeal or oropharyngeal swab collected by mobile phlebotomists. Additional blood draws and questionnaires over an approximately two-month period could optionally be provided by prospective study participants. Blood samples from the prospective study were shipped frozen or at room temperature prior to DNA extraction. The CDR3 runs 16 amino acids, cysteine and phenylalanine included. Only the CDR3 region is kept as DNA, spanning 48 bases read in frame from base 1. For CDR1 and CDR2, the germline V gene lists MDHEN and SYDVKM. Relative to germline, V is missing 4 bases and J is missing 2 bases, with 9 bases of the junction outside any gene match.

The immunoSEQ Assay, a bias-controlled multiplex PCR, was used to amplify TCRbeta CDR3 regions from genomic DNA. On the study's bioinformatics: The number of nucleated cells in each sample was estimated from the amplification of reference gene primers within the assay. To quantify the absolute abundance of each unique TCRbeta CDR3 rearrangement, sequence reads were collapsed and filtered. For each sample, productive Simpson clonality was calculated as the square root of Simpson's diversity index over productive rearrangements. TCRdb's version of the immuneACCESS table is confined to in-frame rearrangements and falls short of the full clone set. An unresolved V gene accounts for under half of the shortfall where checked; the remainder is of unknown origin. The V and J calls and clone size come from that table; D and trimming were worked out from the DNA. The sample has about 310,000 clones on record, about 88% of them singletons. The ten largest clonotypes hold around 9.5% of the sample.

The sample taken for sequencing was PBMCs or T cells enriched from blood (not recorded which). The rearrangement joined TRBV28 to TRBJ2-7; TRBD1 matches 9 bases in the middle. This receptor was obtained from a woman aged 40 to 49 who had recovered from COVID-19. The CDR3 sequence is CASSSLGTGLPYEQYF. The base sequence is TGTGCCAGCAGTTCGCTTGGGACAGGGCTCCCCTACGAGCAGTACTTC.